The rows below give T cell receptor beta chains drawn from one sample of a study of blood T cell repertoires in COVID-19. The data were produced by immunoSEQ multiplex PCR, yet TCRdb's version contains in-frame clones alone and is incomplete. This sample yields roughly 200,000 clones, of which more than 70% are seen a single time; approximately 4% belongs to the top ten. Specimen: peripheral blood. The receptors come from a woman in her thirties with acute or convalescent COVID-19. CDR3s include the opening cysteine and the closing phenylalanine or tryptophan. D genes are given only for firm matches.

TGTGCCAGCAGCTTATGGGCGAAGGGGCCGAACACTGAAGCTTTCTTT CASSLWAKGPNTEAFF TRBJ1-1 - TRBV7-9
TGTGCCAGCGGGACAGGGACCCAGTACGAGCAGTACTTC CASGTGTQYEQYF TRBJ2-7 TRBD1 TRBV6-5
TGTGCCAGCAGCATACCCCCGGTGGACGAGCAGTACTTC CASSIPPVDEQYF TRBJ2-7 - TRBV7-6
TGTGCCAGTCGGACAGGCTCATATGGCTACACCTTC CASRTGSYGYTF TRBJ1-2 TRBD1 TRBV28
TGTGCCAGCAGCCCGGGACAGGGGGCGTTCCAAGAGACCCAGTACTTC CASSPGQGAFQETQYF TRBJ2-5 TRBD1 TRBV5-8
TGCAGCGGCGAGCGATCAGATACGCAGTATTTT CSGERSDTQYF TRBJ2-3 - TRBV20-1
TGTGCCCGAAGCCGAGAGAACACCGGGGAGCTGTTTTTT CARSRENTGELFF TRBJ2-2 - TRBV21-1
TGTGCCAGCACCATTTACGAGCAGTACTTC CASTIYEQYF TRBJ2-7 - TRBV21-1
TGTGCCAGCAGCTTTAGTATTTTGTCAACCTCCTACGAGCAGTACTTC CASSFSILSTSYEQYF TRBJ2-7 - TRBV7-2
TGTGCCACCAGTGTAGGACAGGACTACACCTTC CATSVGQDYTF TRBJ1-2 TRBD1 TRBV24-1
TGTGCCAGCAGCAGGGGGACTATGGCAGAGACCCAGTACTTC CASSRGTMAETQYF TRBJ2-5 - TRBV21-1
TGTGCCAGCAGCTTGTCGGGACTTAGCGAGCAGTACTTC CASSLSGLSEQYF TRBJ2-7 - TRBV5-4
TGTGCCAGCAGCCAGGTTAGCGGGAGTGGCACAGATACGCAGTATTTT CASSQVSGSGTDTQYF TRBJ2-3 TRBD2 TRBV4-2
TGTGCCAGCAGTTTGAGAGGGATCGGGTCGGCTTTCTTT CASSLRGIGSAFF TRBJ1-1 - TRBV28
TGTGCCAGCAGCCAGGGGTCCGGTTATACGCAGTATTTT CASSQGSGYTQYF TRBJ2-3 - TRBV7-6
TGTGCCAGCAGCTTAACGGGAGGCACGTACTACAATGAGCAGTTCTTC CASSLTGGTYYNEQFF TRBJ2-1 TRBD2 TRBV7-9
TGTGCCAGCAGCCATCGGGAGGGCCTCCTTGAGCAGTTCTTC CASSHREGLLEQFF TRBJ2-1 TRBD2 TRBV4-2
TGTGCCAGCAGTTTGGTCGGGGGAAACTACGAGCAGTACTTC CASSLVGGNYEQYF TRBJ2-7 - TRBV27
TGTGCCAGCAGTGAACTTTTGGAAGCTTTCTTT CASSELLEAFF TRBJ1-1 - TRBV6-1
TGTGCCAGCAGCTTATTTGGTAGCGGGAGGGATGACGGGGAGCTGTTTTTT CASSLFGSGRDDGELFF TRBJ2-2 TRBD2 TRBV7-2
TGTGCCGTCCGGGACAGGCATTCCTACGAGCAGTACTTC CAVRDRHSYEQYF TRBJ2-7 TRBD1 TRBV6-5
TGTGCCAGCTCGGCCACCGAGGGGGCCTATCAGCCCCAGCATTTT CASSATEGAYQPQHF TRBJ1-5 TRBD1 TRBV18
TGTGCCAGCGGGCTTTACGGGGGCACCGGGGAGCTGTTTTTT CASGLYGGTGELFF TRBJ2-2 - TRBV3-1/TRBV3-2
TGTGCCAGCAGTGAAGGGACGGACAGGGGCTACAGGGCCCCCTACGAGCAGTACTTC CASSEGTDRGYRAPYEQYF TRBJ2-7 TRBD1 TRBV2
TGTGCCAGCAGCTTGCGAGGCCACGAGCAGTACTTC CASSLRGHEQYF TRBJ2-7 - TRBV5-6
TGTGCCAGCAATGATCCGGGAAACCCTAAAGGCCGCAATGAGCAGTTCTTC CASNDPGNPKGRNEQFF TRBJ2-1 - TRBV28
TGCGCCAGCAGCTTGCAAGGATTAGCGGGAGGTGGTGAGCAGTTCTTC CASSLQGLAGGGEQFF TRBJ2-1 TRBD2 TRBV5-1
TGCGCCAGCAGTGAGTTTCTACAGACTGAAGCTTTCTTT CASSEFLQTEAFF TRBJ1-1 - TRBV10-1
TGTGCCAGCAGCCTCTCTGGAAACACCATATATTTT CASSLSGNTIYF TRBJ1-3 - TRBV28
TGTGCCAGCAGCCAAGAGGGGGGTCAGCCCCAGCATTTT CASSQEGGQPQHF TRBJ1-5 - TRBV4-2